This TCR beta chain was retrieved from a study of PD-1 blockade in classical Hodgkin lymphoma. Notes on the study in general: Sources of repertoire differences remain undefined, possibly disease activity or prior therapy. There was a significant rise in CD4+ TCR diversity by C4D1, with no such rise for CD8+. Nivolumab starters within 1 year of ASCT were excluded.

Between the trimmed V and J ends, which lost 4 bases and 0 bases, there was a span of 7 bases. The germline V gene has CDR1 WSHSY and CDR2 SAAADI. The CDR3 loop spans 14 amino acids. Time point reported: cycle 4 day 1 (C4D1), after less than 7 weeks of nivolumab. Every patient had relapsed following autologous stem cell transplantation, and cohorts differed in brentuximab vedotin exposure. Best overall response was complete response, partial response or progressive disease in these relapsed/refractory classical Hodgkin lymphoma patients. As to this clone: The antigen remains undetermined.

Using immunoSEQ multiplex PCR, the repertoire was profiled, and TCRdb retains in-frame clones only, with some absent. In the table there are tens of thousands of clones, 70% to 90% of which are singletons. The sample consisted of peripheral blood mononuclear cells (PBMCs), taken before the fourth cycle of nivolumab. This TCR was recovered from a human donor with classical Hodgkin lymphoma. This chain uses TRBV10-2 with TRBJ1-3; D unresolved. In DNA, the CDR3 is TGCGCCAGCAGTGTACCCTACTCTGGAAACACCATATATTTT. It specifies CASSVPYSGNTIYF.